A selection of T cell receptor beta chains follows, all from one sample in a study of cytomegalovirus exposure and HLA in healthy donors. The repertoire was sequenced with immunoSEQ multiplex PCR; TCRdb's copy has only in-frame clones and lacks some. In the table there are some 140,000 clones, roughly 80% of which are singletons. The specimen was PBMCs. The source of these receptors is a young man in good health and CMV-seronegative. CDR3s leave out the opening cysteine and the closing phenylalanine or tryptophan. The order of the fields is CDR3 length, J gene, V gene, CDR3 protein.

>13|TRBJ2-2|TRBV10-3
AISEERTNTGELF
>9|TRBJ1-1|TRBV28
ASSEATEAF
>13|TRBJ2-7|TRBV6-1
ASSEEAGGFGEQY
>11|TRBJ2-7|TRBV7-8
ASSGGETYEQY
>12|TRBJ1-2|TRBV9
ASSVEGQGFGYT
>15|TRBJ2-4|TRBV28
ASSPTVFSLAKNIQY
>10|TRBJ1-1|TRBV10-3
AISGDSPEAF
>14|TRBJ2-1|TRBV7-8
ASSRTSGRANNEQF
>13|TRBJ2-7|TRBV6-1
ASTYLLGQGGEQY
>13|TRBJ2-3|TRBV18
ASSATWGGTDTQY
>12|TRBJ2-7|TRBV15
ATSFRGRGNEQY
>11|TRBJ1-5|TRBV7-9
ASSRQGDQPQH
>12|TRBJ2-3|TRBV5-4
ASSLAGDTDTQY
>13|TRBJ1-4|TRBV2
ASSELVREGEKLF
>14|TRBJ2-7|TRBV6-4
ASSTGHAKAPYEQY
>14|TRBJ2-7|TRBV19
ASSRTRLAGISEQY
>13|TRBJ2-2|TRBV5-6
ASSLVGQTTGELF
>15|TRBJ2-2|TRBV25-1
ASRGLRGASRNGELF
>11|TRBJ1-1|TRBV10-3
AISESPPTEAF
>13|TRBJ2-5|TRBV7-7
ASSPSGLDQETQY
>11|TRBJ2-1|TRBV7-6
ASSLEGHYEQF
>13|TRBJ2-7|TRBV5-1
ASSELLAGAYEQY
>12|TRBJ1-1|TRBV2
ASPRQVPITEAF
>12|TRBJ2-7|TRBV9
ASSTSFTGFEQY
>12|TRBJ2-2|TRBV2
ASRPLAATGELF
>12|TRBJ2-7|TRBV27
ASSPEQGPYEQY
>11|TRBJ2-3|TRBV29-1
SVDWAWSDTQY
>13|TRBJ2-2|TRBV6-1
ASSGLAGGPGELF
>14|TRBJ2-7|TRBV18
ASSPPGLAGDYEQY
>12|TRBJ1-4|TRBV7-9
ASSHEGGAEKLF
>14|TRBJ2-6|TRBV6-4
ASARDSGSGANVLT
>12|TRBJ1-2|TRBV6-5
ASRLQGAHYGYT
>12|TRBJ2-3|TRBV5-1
ASSLLAASDTQY
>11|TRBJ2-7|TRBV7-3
ASSPQGANEQY
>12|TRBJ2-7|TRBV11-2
ASSLARTSDEQY
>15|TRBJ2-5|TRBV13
ASSPRGLAGWRETQY
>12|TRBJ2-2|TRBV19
ASSMRPNTGELF
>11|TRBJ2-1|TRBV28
ASNTKREGRPF
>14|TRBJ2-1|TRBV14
ASRGTTSGRASEQF
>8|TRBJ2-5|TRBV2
ASSKETQY
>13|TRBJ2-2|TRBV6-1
ASSEFQGAAGELF
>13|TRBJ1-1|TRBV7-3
ASSRTRGGLTEAF
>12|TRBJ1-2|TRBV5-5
ASSPEAGWRGYT
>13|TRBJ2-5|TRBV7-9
ASSWAQGPQETQY
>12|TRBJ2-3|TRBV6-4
ASSDGRATDTQY
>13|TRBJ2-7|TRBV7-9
ASSSSGTENYEQY
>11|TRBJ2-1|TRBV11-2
ASSSFGENEQF
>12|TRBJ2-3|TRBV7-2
ASIPGLALDTQY
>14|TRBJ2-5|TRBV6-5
ASSYGAAGGWETQY
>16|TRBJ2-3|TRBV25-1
ASSGGGSIPLGTDTQY
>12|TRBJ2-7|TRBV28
ATVRDYLPYEQY
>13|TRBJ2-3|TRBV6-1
ASSDDPSGTDTQY
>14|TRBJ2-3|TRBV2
ASSPGLAGEADTQY